Listed here are 16 T cell receptor beta chains from one sample, sequenced in a study of blood T cell repertoires in COVID-19. This table comes from immunoSEQ multiplex PCR, and its TCRdb copy is limited to in-frame clones, with some not included. The table records tens of thousands of clones, 70% to 90% of them present only once. Sequencing was performed on peripheral blood. The receptors come from a woman aged 80 or over with active or convalescent COVID-19.

This clone showed up just a few times. The chain links TRBV5-1 to TRBJ1-2; 8 positions agree with TRBD1. Germline CDR1 SGHRS, CDR2 YFSETQ. The CDR3 is 14 residues long. With V trimmed by 4 bases and J by 2 bases, 4 bases remained unmatched. This chain's CDR3 is CASSPGQVNYGYTF. Here the CDR3 DNA reads TGCGCCAGCAGCCCGGGACAGGTGAACTATGGCTACACCTTC.

This rearrangement joins TRBV9 to TRBJ1-6; no clear D. CDR1 and CDR2 from the germline V gene are SGDLS and YYNGEE. Trimming pared 4 bases from V and 9 bases from J, leaving 20 bases between. The CDR3 consists of 16 residues. The CDR3 DNA reads as TGTGCCAGCAGCACCCGGCATGTTGGCGAGGGTTCACCCCTCCACTTT. Translated, it gives CASSTRHVGEGSPLHF.

The chain links TRBV6-2 or TRBV6-3 to TRBJ2-7; 12 bases fit TRBD2. In germline, CDR1 is MNHEY, CDR2 SVGEGT. The CDR3 has 15 residues. J lost 6 bases, V lost 6 bases, and 9 bases had no gene match. The CDR3 nucleotides read TGTGCCAGCAGCCGTAACCTAGCGGGGGGGCTCGAGCAGTACTTC. It is translated as CASSRNLAGGLEQYF.

This clone was recorded a few times. Other DNA sequences from this sample encode an identical CDR3 as well. The J gene is TRBJ1-5, the V gene TRBV10-3; weak D call: TRBD1 (6 bases). The CDR3 has 16 amino acids. V lost 0 bases to trimming and J lost 4 bases, with 13 bases between them. From germline, CDR1 is ENHRY and CDR2 SYGVKD. In DNA, the CDR3 is TGTGCCATCAGTGAGTCGGCGGGGGCCGGGAATCAGCCCCAGCATTTT. Translated, it gives CAISESAGAGNQPQHF.

This clone was counted a few times. The DNA of the CDR3 is TGCAGCGTTATTAGAACCCCGGACAGGGGCCAAGAGACCCAGTACTTC. It specifies CSVIRTPDRGQETQYF. V is TRBV29-1 and J is TRBJ2-5; 9 bases match TRBD1. Germline CDR1 reads SQVTM; CDR2 reads ANQGSEA. The ends lost 5 bases at V and 1 base at J; junction bases unmatched: 11. The CDR3 sequence is 16 residues long.

This clone was observed a single time. The rearrangement joins TRBV19 to TRBJ2-1; 13 positions agree with TRBD2. The germline CDR1 and CDR2 sequences are LNHDA and SQIVND (reference sequence). There are 14 residues in the CDR3. Trimming cost V 7 bases and J 9 bases; bases outside gene matches: 6. The CDR3 reads CASTRLAGGGEQFF. The CDR3 coding sequence is TGTGCCAGTACGAGACTAGCGGGAGGCGGTGAGCAGTTCTTC.

V and J are TRBV10-3 and TRBJ2-7; D gene unclear. The CDR3 loop spans 11 amino acids. V was pared by 6 bases and J by 1 base, with 4 bases between. CDR1 is ENHRY and CDR2 is SYGVKD in the germline V gene. The CDR3 nucleotides are TGTGCCATCAGCCCTTCCTACGAGCAGTACTTC. It yields the protein CAISPSYEQYF.

This rearrangement joins TRBV30 to TRBJ2-3, with TRBD2 identical over 8 bases. Unmatched junction bases numbered 10, after V lost 4 bases and J lost 4 bases. The CDR3 has 15 amino acids. CDR1 GTSNPN and CDR2 SVGIG come from the germline V gene (reference sequence). The CDR3 spells CAWNQLAGGADTQYF. The CDR3 nucleotides are TGTGCCTGGAATCAGCTAGCGGGCGGTGCAGATACGCAGTATTTT.

This clone was seen a handful of times. The chain carries TRBV18 and TRBJ2-1; 8 bases agree with TRBD1. In germline, CDR1 is KGHSH, CDR2 LQKENI. V gave up 4 bases and J gave up 14 bases; unmatched junction bases: 7. The CDR3 covers 12 residues. The CDR3 sequence is CASSLQDREEFF. CDR3 sequence (DNA): TGTGCCAGCTCACTCCAGGACAGGGAAGAGTTCTTC.

The chain carries TRBV7-9 and TRBJ1-6; 7 bases are shared with TRBD1. Germline V gives CDR1 SEHNR, CDR2 FQNEAQ (reference sequence). The CDR3 is made up of 17 amino acids. With 2 bases clipped from V and 5 bases from J, the junction kept 9 bases outside the gene matches. The CDR3 DNA reads as TGTGCCAGCAGCTTATCCAGGGGGATAGTAAATAATTCACCCCTCCACTTT. It specifies CASSLSRGIVNNSPLHF.

This sequence joins TRBV24-1 and TRBJ2-3; 8 bases are shared with TRBD2. Trimming at V came to 3 bases and at J to 6 bases, leaving 10 bases not matched to a gene. Germline V gene lookup returns CDR1 KGHDR and CDR2 SFDVKD. The CDR3 totals 16 residues. This CDR3 reads CATSDPRGGTRDTQYF. As DNA, the CDR3 is TGTGCCACCAGTGATCCCCGGGGGGGGACTCGGGATACGCAGTATTTT.

In its sample, this clone was seen a few times. The chain joins TRBV18 to TRBJ2-2; D remains unclear. V was trimmed by 6 bases and J by 8 bases, leaving 7 bases between them. The CDR3 has 11 residues. From germline, CDR1 is KGHSH and CDR2 LQKENI. As DNA, the CDR3 is TGTGCCAGCTCGGCTTTTGGGGAGCTGTTTTTT. The encoded protein is CASSAFGELFF.

This clone showed up just a few times. The chain combines TRBV5-1 with TRBJ2-7, with 7 bases fitting TRBD2. Germline trimming cut 0 bases from V and 2 bases from J; bases unmatched to any gene: 11. This CDR3 region has 17 residues. From germline, CDR1 is SGHRS and CDR2 YFSETQ. CDR3 DNA sequence: TGCGCCAGCAGCTTGGTGGCGGGGGTCCCGGGAACCTACGAGCAGTACTTC. Its translation is CASSLVAGVPGTYEQYF.

The chain employs TRBV27 and TRBJ2-4, with 7 bases aligning to TRBD1. Germline CDR1 and CDR2: MNHEY and SMNVEV (reference sequence). The J segment lost 4 bases and the V segment lost 6 bases, leaving 6 bases of the junction unmatched. The CDR3 extends over 14 amino acids. The CDR3 DNA sequence: TGTGCCAGCAGCAGGGACAGCGGAAAAAACATTCAGTACTTC. Protein sequence: CASSRDSGKNIQYF.

CDR3 nucleotide sequence: TGTGCCAGCAGCTTAAGACAGACCACTAATGAAAAACTGTTTTTT. It specifies CASSLRQTTNEKLFF. The V and J genes are TRBV7-2 and TRBJ1-4; D perhaps matches TRBD1 (5 bases). Trimming removed 2 bases from V and 2 bases from J, with 9 bases in between. The length of the CDR3 is 15 residues. Germline CDR1 and CDR2: SGHTA and FQGNSA.

This chain connects TRBV5-1 to TRBJ1-6; 7 nucleotides match TRBD1. V trimming: 4 bases; J trimming: 7 bases; junction bases outside the gene matches: 8. The length of the CDR3 is 15 residues. Germline-derived CDR1 and CDR2 are SGHRS and YFSETQ. In nucleotides, the CDR3 is TGCGCCAGCAGCGCCCGGACAGGAGAGAATTCACCCCTCCACTTT. Translating it yields CASSARTGENSPLHF.